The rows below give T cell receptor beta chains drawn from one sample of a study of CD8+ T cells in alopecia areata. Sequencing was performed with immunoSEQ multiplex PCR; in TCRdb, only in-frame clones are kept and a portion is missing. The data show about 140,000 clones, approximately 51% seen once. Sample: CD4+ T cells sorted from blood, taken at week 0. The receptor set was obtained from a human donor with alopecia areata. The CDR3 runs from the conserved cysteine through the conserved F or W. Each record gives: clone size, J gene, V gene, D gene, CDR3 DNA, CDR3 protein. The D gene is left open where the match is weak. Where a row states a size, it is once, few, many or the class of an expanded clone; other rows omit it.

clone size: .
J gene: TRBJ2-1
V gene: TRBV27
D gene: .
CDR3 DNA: TGTGCCAGCAGATCCGGGGCGGGAAAAGGCAATGAGCAGTTCTTC
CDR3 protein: CASRSGAGKGNEQFF

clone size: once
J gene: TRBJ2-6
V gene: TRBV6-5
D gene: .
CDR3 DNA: TGTGCCAGTGGCTTCGGGGGCTCTGGGGCCAACGTCCTGACTTTC
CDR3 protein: CASGFGGSGANVLTF

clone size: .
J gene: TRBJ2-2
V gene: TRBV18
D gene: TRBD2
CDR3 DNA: TGTGCCAGCTCACCATTTAGCGGGGTGAACACCGGGGAGCTGTTTTTT
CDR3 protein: CASSPFSGVNTGELFF

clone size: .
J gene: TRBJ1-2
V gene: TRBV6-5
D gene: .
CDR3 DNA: TGTGCCAGCAGCCGGACAGTTAACTATGGCTACACCTTC
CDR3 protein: CASSRTVNYGYTF

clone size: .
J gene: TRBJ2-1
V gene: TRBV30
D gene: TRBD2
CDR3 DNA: TGTGCCTGGAGTGGACTTACCGGGACTAGCGGTTACAATGAGCAGTTCTTC
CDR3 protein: CAWSGLTGTSGYNEQFF

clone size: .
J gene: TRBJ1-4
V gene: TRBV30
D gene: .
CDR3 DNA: TGTGCCTGGAGGACAGCCGCGGTAGGAAAACTGTTTTTT
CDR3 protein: CAWRTAAVGKLFF

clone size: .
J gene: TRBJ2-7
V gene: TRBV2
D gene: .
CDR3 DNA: TGTGCCAACTGGAAGGGCAGTCACTACGAGCAGTACTTC
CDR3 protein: CANWKGSHYEQYF

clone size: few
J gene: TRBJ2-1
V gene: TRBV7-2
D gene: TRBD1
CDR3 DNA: TGTGCCAGCAGCACGGGACAGGGGTTCGGGCAGTTCTTC
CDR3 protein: CASSTGQGFGQFF

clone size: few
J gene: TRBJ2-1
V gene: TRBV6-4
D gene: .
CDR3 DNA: TGTGCCAGCAGTGACCTAACACAGGGAACCAAGAATGAGCAGTTCTTC
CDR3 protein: CASSDLTQGTKNEQFF

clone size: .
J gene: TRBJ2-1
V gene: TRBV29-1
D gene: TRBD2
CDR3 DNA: TGCAGCGTTTTAGCGGGAGGGAGACCTAATGAGCAGTTCTTC
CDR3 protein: CSVLAGGRPNEQFF

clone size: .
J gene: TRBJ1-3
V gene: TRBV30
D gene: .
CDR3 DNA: TGTGCCGGGGGACCGAAGTGGAACACCATATATTTT
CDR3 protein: CAGGPKWNTIYF

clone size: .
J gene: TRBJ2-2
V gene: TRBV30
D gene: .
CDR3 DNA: TGTGCCTGGTCCGCCACGAACACCGGGGAGCTGTTTTTT
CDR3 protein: CAWSATNTGELFF

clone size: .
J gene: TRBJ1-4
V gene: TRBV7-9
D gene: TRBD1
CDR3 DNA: TGTGCCAGCAGTCTAACGGGGACAGTCGGTGAAAAACTGTTTTTT
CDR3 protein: CASSLTGTVGEKLFF

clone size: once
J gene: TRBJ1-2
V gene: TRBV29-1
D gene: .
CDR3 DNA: TGCAGCGTTGATGGTCTGACTGAAGCTAACTATGGCTACACCTTC
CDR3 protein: CSVDGLTEANYGYTF

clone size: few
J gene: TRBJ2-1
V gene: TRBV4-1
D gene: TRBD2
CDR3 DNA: TGCGCCAGCAGCCAAGATATGGACGGGAGGGAAGAGCAGTTCTTC
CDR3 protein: CASSQDMDGREEQFF

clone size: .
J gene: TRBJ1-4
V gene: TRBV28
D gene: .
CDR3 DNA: TGTGCCAGCAGTTTTACCCAACCCCGAAAACTGTTTTTT
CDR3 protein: CASSFTQPRKLFF

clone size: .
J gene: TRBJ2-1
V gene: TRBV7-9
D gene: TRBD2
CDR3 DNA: TGTGCCAGCGGCCTACTAGCGGGAGCCTACAATGAGCAGTTCTTC
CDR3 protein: CASGLLAGAYNEQFF

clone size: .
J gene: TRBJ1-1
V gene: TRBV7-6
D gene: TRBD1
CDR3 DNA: TGTGCCAGCAGTTCACAGGGGGAGAGGACTGAAGCTTTCTTT
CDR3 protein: CASSSQGERTEAFF

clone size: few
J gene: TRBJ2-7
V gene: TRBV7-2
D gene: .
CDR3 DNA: TGTGCCAGCAGCTTGGACTCTAGCTCCTACGAGCAGTACTTC
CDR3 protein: CASSLDSSSYEQYF

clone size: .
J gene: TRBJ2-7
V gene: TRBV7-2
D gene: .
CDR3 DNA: TGTGCCAGCAGCCCAATTACAGGGAACGAGCAGTACTTC
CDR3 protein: CASSPITGNEQYF

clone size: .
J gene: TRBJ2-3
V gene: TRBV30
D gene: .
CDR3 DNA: TGTGCCTGGAGTGTAGGTGGCAAGCGGAGCACAGATACGCAGTATTTT
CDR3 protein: CAWSVGGKRSTDTQYF

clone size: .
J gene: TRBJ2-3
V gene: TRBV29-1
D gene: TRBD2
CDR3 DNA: TGCAGCGTTGGGACTAGCGGGAGCAGCACAGATACGCAGTATTTT
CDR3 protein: CSVGTSGSSTDTQYF

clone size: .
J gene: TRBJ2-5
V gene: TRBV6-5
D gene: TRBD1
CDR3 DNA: TGTGCCAGCAGTCAACGGGACAGGCTAGGGACCCAGTACTTC
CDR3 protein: CASSQRDRLGTQYF

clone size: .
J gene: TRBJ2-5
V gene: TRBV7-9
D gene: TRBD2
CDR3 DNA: TGTGCCAGCAGCTCGGGACTAGCGGGTAGCCAAGAGACCCAGTACTTC
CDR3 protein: CASSSGLAGSQETQYF

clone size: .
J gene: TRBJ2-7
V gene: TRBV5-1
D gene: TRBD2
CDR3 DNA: TGCGCCAGCAGCTCCACTAGCGGGAGCTCCTACGAGCATTACTTC
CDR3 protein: CASSSTSGSSYEHYF

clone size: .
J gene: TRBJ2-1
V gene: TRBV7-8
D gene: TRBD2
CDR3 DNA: TGTGCCAGCAGCGTAGATCCGGGGAGGGATGAGCAGTTCTTC
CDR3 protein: CASSVDPGRDEQFF

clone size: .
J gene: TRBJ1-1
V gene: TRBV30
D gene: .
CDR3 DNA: TGTGCCTGGAGTGTAACGGGGAGCACTGAAGCTTTCTTT
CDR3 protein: CAWSVTGSTEAFF

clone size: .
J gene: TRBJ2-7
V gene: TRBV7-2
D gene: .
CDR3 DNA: TGTGCCAGCAGCTCGCCGGGACTCCAGGAGCAGTACTTC
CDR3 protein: CASSSPGLQEQYF

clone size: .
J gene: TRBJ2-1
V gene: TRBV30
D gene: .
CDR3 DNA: TGTGCCTGGAGTGTGGGACCGGAGCAGTTCTTC
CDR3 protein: CAWSVGPEQFF

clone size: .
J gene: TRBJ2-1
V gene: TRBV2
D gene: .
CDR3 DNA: TGTGCCAGCAGTCCCCAGCTGTACAATGAGCAGTTCTTC
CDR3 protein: CASSPQLYNEQFF

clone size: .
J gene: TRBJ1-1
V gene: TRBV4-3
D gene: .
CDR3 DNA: TGCGCCAGCAGCCACAGGGCTCTGAACACTGAAGCTTTCTTT
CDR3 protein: CASSHRALNTEAFF

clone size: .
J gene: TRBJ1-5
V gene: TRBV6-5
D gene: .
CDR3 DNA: TGTGCCAGCAGTCCCGCGTATGATCAGCCCCAGCATTTT
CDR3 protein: CASSPAYDQPQHF

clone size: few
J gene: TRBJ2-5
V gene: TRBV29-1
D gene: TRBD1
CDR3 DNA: TGCAGCGTTGAGAGGGACAGTGTCCAAGAGACCCAGTACTTC
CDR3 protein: CSVERDSVQETQYF

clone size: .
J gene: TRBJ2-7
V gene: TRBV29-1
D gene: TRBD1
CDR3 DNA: TGCAGCGTTGCTAGGCAGGGGGCTTACGAGCAGTACTTC
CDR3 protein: CSVARQGAYEQYF

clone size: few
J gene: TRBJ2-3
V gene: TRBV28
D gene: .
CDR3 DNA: TGTGCCAGCAGGTCTCCCGGACTGGGAGCAGATACGCAGTATTTT
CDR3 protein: CASRSPGLGADTQYF

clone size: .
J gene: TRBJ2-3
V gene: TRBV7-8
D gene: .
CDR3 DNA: TGTGCCAGCAGCTTAGAGTCGAGGGGCTCAGATACGCAGTATTTT
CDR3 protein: CASSLESRGSDTQYF

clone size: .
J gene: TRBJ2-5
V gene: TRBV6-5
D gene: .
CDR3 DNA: TGTGCCAGCAGTTACCGGGGAGCAGAGACCCAGTACTTC
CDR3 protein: CASSYRGAETQYF

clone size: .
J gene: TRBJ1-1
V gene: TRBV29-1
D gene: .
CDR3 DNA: TGCAGCGTTTTCGAGGACAGTTGGAACACTGAAGCTTTCTTT
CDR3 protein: CSVFEDSWNTEAFF

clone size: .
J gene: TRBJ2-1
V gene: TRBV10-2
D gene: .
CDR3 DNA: TGCGCCAGCAGACCCACCGACCGACGTAATGAGCAGTTCTTC
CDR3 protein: CASRPTDRRNEQFF

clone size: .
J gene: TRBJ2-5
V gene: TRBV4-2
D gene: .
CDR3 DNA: TGTGCCAGCAGCCAAGAGGGTGTAGGGCACCAAGAGACCCAGTACTTC
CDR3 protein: CASSQEGVGHQETQYF

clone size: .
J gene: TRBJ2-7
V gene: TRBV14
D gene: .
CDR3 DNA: TGTGAGCTGGGGCGGACGTCCTACGAGCAGTACTTC
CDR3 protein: CELGRTSYEQYF

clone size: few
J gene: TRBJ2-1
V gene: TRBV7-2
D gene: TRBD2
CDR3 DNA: TGTGCCAGCAGCTTAATCCTAGCGGGTAATGAGCAGTTCTTC
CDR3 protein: CASSLILAGNEQFF

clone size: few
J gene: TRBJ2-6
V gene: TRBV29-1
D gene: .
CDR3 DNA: TGCAGCGTTAACTCTGGGGCCAACGTCCTGACTTTC
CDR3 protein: CSVNSGANVLTF

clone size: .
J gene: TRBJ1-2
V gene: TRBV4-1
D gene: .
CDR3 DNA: TGCGCCAGCAGCCAAGACTACAGGGCAAATGGCTACACCTTC
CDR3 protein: CASSQDYRANGYTF

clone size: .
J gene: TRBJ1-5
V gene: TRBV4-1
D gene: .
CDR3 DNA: TGCGCCAGCAGCCAGGGGGGCGGTTATAGCAATCAGCCCCAGCATTTT
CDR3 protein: CASSQGGGYSNQPQHF

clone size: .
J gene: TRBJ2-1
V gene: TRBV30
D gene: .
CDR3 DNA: TGTGCCTGGAGTGTACGGGGTGATGAGCAGTTCTTC
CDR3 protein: CAWSVRGDEQFF

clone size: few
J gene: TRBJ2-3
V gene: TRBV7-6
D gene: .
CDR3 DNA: TGTGCCAGCAGCTTAGAGTGGAAGCAGTATTTT
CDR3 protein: CASSLEWKQYF